This T cell receptor beta chain derives from a study of T cell responses to AZD1222 COVID-19 vaccine. Repertoires were generated with immunoSEQ multiplex PCR, while TCRdb's copy carries only in-frame clones and drops some. The repertoire holds tens of thousands of clones, with approximately 85% as singletons. Of note for this clone: What it recognizes is unknown.

Whole-study results and caveats: There were repertoire samples only from the period after the peak T cell response. Close to half of all spike-specific TCRs reportedly target regions of the variants that are unmutated.

V lost 1 base and J lost 1, with 7 bases in between. This CDR3 contains 15 residues. Germline V lookup: CDR1 LGHDT, CDR2 YNNKEL (reference sequence). Sequenced here: peripheral blood, sampled on day 0 of MenACWY control vaccination. The sequence was collected from an adult in good health. V gene TRBV3-1 (or the pseudogene TRBV3-2) combines with J gene TRBJ1-4, with no clear D. This chain's CDR3 is CASSQAVGTNEKLFF. The CDR3 region has the DNA TGTGCCAGCAGCCAAGCCGTGGGAACTAATGAAAAACTGTTTTTT.